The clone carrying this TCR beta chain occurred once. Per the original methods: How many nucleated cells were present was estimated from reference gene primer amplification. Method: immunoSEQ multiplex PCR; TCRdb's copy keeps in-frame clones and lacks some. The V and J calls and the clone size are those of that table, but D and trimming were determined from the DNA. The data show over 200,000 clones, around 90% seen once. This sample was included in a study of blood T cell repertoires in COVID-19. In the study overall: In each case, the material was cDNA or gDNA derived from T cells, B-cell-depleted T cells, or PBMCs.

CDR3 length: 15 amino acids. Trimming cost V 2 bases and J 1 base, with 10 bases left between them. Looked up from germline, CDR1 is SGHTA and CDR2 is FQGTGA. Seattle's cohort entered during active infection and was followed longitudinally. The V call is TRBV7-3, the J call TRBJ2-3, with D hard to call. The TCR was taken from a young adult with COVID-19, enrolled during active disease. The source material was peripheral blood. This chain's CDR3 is CASSLEVAGTDTQYF. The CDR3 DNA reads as TGTGCCAGCAGCTTAGAGGTCGCCGGCACAGATACGCAGTATTTT.